Detailed here is one T cell receptor (beta chain). This CDR3 spans 17 amino acids. The ends were cut back, 1 base at V and 1 base at J, with 13 bases in the middle. Germline V gives CDR1 KGHSH, CDR2 LQKENI. Produced via immunoSEQ multiplex PCR; TCRdb's table is partial and in-frame only. In the table there are about 370,000 clones, about 90% of which are singletons. The sample comes from a study of blood T cell repertoires in COVID-19. The overall study: Sites across the United States, Italy and Spain contributed samples from acute and convalescent COVID-19. In each case, the material was cDNA or gDNA derived from T cells, B-cell-depleted T cells, or PBMCs.

Input material: peripheral blood. The sequence came from a woman under 40 with COVID-19, enrolled during active disease. The V call is TRBV18, the J call TRBJ2-2; D possibly corresponds to TRBD1 (6 bases). The CDR3 DNA is TGTGCCAGCTCACCACTTCCGGGGACATTGAACACCGGGGAGCTGTTTTTT. This gives the protein CASSPLPGTLNTGELFF.